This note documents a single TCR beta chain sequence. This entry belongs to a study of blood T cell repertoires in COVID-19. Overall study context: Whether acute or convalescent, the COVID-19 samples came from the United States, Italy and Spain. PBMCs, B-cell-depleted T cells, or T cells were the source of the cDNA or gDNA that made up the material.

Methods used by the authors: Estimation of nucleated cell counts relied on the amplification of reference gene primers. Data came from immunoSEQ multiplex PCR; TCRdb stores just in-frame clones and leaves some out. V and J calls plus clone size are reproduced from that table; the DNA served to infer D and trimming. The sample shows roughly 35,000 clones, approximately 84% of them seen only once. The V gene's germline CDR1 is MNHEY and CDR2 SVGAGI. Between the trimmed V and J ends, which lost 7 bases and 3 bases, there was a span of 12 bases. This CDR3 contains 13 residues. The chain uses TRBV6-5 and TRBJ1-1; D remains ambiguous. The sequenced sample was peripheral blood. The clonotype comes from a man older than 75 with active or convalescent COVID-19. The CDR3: CASNLGEYTEAFF. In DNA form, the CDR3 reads TGTGCCAGCAACCTCGGGGAGTACACTGAAGCTTTCTTT.